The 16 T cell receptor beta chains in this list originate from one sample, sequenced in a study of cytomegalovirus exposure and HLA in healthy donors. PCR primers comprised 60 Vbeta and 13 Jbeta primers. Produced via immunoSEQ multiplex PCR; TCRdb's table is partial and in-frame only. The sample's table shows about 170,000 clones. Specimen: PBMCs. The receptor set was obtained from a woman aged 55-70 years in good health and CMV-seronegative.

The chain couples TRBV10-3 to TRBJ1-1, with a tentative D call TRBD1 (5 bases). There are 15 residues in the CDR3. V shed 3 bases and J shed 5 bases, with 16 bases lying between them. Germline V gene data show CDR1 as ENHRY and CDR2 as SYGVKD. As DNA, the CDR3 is TGTGCCATCAGTGACTGGACACTGGGTCAGACTGAAGCTTTCTTT. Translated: CAISDWTLGQTEAFF.

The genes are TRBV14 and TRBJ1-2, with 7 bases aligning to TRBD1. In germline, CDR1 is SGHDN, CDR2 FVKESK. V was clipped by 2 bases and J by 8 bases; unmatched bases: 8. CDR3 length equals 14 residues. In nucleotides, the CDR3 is TGTGCCAGCAGCCAATACGACAGGGTCGGCGGCTACACCTTC. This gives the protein CASSQYDRVGGYTF.

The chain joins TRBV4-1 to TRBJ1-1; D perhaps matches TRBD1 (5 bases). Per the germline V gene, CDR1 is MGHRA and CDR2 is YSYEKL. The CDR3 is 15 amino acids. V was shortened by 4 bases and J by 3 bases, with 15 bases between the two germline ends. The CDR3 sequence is CASSPRGGVDTEAFF. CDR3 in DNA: TGCGCCAGCAGCCCACGGGGGGGGGTGGACACTGAAGCTTTCTTT.

In DNA form, the CDR3 reads TGTGCCAGCAGTTACTCGGTGAGTGGCGAGCAGTACTTC. Amino acids: CASSYSVSGEQYF. This sequence joins TRBV6-5 and TRBJ2-7; D remains ambiguous. The germline CDR1 and CDR2 sequences are MNHEY and SVGAGI. V was cut by 0 bases and J by 6 bases, with 9 bases left in between. This CDR3 region has 13 residues.

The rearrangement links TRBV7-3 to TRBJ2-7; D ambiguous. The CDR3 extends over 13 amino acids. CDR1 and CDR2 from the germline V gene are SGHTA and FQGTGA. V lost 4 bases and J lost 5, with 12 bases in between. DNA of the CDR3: TGTGCCAGCAGCTCAGGCGAGTGGCACGAGCAGTACTTC. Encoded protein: CASSSGEWHEQYF.

As DNA, the CDR3 is TGCGCCAGCTTAGCGGGATGGCCAAACACCGGGGAGCTGTTTTTT. This encodes CASLAGWPNTGELFF. The V call is TRBV5-1, the J call TRBJ2-2, with 8 bases matching TRBD2. The CDR3 consists of 15 residues. The germline V gene encodes CDR1 SGHRS and CDR2 YFSETQ. Trimming at V came to 7 bases and at J to 2 bases, leaving 7 bases not matched to a gene.

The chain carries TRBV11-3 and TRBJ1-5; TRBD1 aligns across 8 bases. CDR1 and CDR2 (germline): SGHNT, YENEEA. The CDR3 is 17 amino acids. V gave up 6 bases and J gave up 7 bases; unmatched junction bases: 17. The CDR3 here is CASRGTGLNPGEQPQHF. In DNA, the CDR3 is TGTGCCAGCAGAGGGACAGGTCTTAACCCGGGCGAACAGCCCCAGCATTTT.

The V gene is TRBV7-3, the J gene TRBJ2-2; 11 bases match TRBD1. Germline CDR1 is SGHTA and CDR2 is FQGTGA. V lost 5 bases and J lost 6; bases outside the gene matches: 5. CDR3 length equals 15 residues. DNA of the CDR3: TGTGCCAGCAGCGGACAGGGGGCTGAATCCGGGGAGCTGTTTTTT. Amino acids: CASSGQGAESGELFF.

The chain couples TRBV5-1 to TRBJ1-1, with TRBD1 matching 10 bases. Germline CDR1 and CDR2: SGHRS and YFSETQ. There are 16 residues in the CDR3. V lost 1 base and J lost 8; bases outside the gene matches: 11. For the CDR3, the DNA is TGCGCCAGCAGCTTGACTGGGACAGGGGTGGTCAGGGAAGCTTTCTTT. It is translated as CASSLTGTGVVREAFF.

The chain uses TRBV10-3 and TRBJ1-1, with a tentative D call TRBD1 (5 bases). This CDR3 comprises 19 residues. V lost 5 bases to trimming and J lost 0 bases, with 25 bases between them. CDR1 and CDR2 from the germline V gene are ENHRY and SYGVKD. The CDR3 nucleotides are TGTGCCATCAGTCTGCGGAGGGGAAGCCTTCTAGATGTGAACACTGAAGCTTTCTTT. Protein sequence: CAISLRRGSLLDVNTEAFF.

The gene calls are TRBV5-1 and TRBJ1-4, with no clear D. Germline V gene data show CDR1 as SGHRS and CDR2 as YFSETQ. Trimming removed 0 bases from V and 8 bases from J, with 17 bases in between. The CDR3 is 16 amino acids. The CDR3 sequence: CASSLEAGGRGEKLFF. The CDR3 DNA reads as TGCGCCAGCAGCTTGGAGGCAGGAGGTCGAGGCGAAAAACTGTTTTTT.

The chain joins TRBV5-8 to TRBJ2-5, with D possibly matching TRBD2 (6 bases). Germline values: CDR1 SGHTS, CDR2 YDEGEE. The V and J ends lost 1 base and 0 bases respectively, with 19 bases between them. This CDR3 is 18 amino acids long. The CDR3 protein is CASSLWGDARSYQETQYF. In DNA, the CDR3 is TGTGCCAGCAGCTTGTGGGGGGACGCCCGATCTTACCAAGAGACCCAGTACTTC. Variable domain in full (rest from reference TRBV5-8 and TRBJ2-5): EAGVTQSPTHLIKTRGQQATLRCSPISGHTSVYWYQQALGLGLQFLLWYDEGEERNRGNFPPRFSGRQFPNYSSELNVNALELEDSALYLCASSLWGDARSYQETQYFGPGTRLLVL.

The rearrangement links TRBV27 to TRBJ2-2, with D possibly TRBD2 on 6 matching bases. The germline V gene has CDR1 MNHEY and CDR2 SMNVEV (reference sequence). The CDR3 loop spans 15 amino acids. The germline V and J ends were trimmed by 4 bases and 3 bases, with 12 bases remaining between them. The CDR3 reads CASSSRREYTGELFF. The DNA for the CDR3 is TGTGCCAGCAGTTCCCGCCGGGAGTACACCGGGGAGCTGTTTTTT.

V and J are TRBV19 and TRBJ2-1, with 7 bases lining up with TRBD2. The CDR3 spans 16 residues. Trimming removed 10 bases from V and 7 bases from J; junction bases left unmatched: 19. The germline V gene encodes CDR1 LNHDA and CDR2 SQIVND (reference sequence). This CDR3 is CATSRRERIGGNEQFF. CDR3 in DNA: TGTGCCACCTCTAGGCGGGAGCGCATTGGGGGGAATGAGCAGTTCTTC.

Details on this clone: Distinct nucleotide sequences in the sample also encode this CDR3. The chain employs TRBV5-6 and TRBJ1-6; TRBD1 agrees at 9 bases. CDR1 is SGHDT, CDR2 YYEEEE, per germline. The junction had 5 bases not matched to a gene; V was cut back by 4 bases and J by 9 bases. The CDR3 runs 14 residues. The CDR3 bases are TGTGCCAGCAGCCCGGGACAGGGAGGTTCACCCCTCCACTTT. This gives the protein CASSPGQGGSPLHF.

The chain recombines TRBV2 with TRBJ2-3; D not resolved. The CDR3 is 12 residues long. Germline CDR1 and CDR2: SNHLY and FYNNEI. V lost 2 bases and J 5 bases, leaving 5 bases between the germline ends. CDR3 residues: CASSEPRDTQYF. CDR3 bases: TGTGCCAGCAGTGAACCTCGAGATACGCAGTATTTT.